Each of the 21 T cell receptor beta chains below was sequenced from the same sample in a study of blood T cell repertoires in COVID-19 (dated by TCRdb to the early 2020s). The library came from the immunoSEQ multiplex PCR assay. TCRdb took over this immuneACCESS table, retaining in-frame rearrangements with V and J assigned. Such tables are incomplete; in checked studies, under half of the missing clones stem from an unresolved V gene, and the remainder is unexplained. This sample gives under 200,000 clones in total; about nine tenths of them show up just once. The ten biggest clones cover roughly 3% of the sample. The sample taken for sequencing was peripheral blood. These receptors all come from a man between 65 and 85 years old with acute or convalescent COVID-19.

The chain uses TRBV28 and TRBJ1-4; D is perhaps TRBD1 (6 bases). The CDR3 sequence is 15 residues long. Trimming removed 2 bases from V and 4 bases from J, with 11 bases in between. The germline CDR1 and CDR2 sequences are MDHEN and SYDVKM. In DNA form, the CDR3 reads TGTGCCAGCAGTTTAATCAGGGGCGTTAATGAAAAACTGTTTTTT. Amino acids: CASSLIRGVNEKLFF.

This clone was observed a handful of times. V usage is TRBV19 and J usage is TRBJ2-1; 12 bases line up with TRBD2. This CDR3 spans 19 amino acids. V was clipped by 8 bases and J by 2 bases; unmatched bases: 16. Germline CDR1 is LNHDA and CDR2 is SQIVND (reference sequence). In DNA, the CDR3 is TGTGCCAGTTCCTCCAGGACTAGCGGGACGATCGGCGCCTACAATGAGCAGTTCTTC. Translation gives CASSSRTSGTIGAYNEQFF.

The V gene is TRBV7-2, the J gene TRBJ2-1; D ambiguous. With 5 bases removed from V and 5 bases from J, the gap between germline ends came to 16 bases. This CDR3 region has 15 residues. CDR1 and CDR2 from the germline V gene are SGHTA and FQGNSA. Here the CDR3 reads CASSPSTLGHNEQFF. CDR3 in DNA: TGTGCCAGCAGCCCATCCACTCTGGGCCACAATGAGCAGTTCTTC.

This clone came up once. The CDR3 spells CAISLAGEESEQYF. DNA of the CDR3: TGTGCCATCAGTTTAGCGGGGGAGGAGAGCGAGCAGTACTTC. The chain employs TRBV10-3 and TRBJ2-7, with 9 bases aligning to TRBD2. The V gene's germline CDR1 is ENHRY and CDR2 SYGVKD. Trimming took 5 bases from V and 6 from J; bases not matched to a gene: 8. The CDR3 spans 14 residues.

The chain uses TRBV29-1 and TRBJ2-3; TRBD2 might be the D (6 bases). There are 15 residues in the CDR3. Per germline, CDR1 SQVTM and CDR2 ANQGSEA. CDR3 sequence: CSSPYIAGRTDTQYF. Here the CDR3 DNA reads TGCAGTAGCCCTTATATTGCGGGACGCACAGATACGCAGTATTTT.

V is TRBV19 and J is TRBJ2-2; the D gene is possibly TRBD1 (5 bases). Trimming stripped 7 bases from V and 7 bases from J, with 10 bases between. The germline V gene encodes CDR1 LNHDA and CDR2 SQIVND (reference sequence). This CDR3 is built from 12 residues. The CDR3 nucleotides read TGTGCCAGTAAAGGGGCGTACGGGGAGCTGTTTTTT. This gives the protein CASKGAYGELFF.

The chain employs TRBV28 and TRBJ2-7; weak D call: TRBD2 (5 bases). CDR1 is MDHEN and CDR2 is SYDVKM in the germline V gene. CDR3 size: 15 residues. V lost 6 bases and J 0 bases, leaving 15 bases between the germline ends. CDR3 DNA sequence: TGTGCCAGCAGCCCGGCCGGGATTCGCTCCTACGAGCAGTACTTC. It encodes CASSPAGIRSYEQYF.

This chain connects TRBV27 to TRBJ1-6; no clear D. V lost 2 bases to trimming and J lost 5 bases, with 4 bases between them. Germline CDR1 MNHEY, CDR2 SMNVEV (reference sequence). This CDR3 has 13 residues. The CDR3: CASSLRDNSPLHF. The CDR3 nucleotides read TGTGCCAGCAGTTTACGCGATAATTCACCCCTCCACTTT.

The chain is built from TRBV7-9 and TRBJ2-3; 7 bases agree with TRBD1. J was trimmed by 4 bases and V by 7 bases; bases with no gene match: 2. Per the germline V gene, CDR1 is SEHNR and CDR2 is FQNEAQ (reference sequence). There are 12 residues in the CDR3. As DNA, the CDR3 is TGTGCCAGCAACAGGGGCCCAGATACGCAGTATTTT. This sequence encodes CASNRGPDTQYF.

J is TRBJ2-3 and V is TRBV24-1; D possibly corresponds to TRBD2 (7 bases). This CDR3 has 15 residues. CDR1 is KGHDR and CDR2 is SFDVKD in the germline V gene. V dropped 3 bases and J dropped 5 bases, with 14 bases sitting between them. The CDR3 sequence: CATSDIRGGEDTQYF. CDR3 bases: TGTGCCACCAGTGATATAAGGGGGGGGGAAGATACGCAGTATTTT.

The rearrangement uses TRBV2 and TRBJ2-5; 8 bases agree with TRBD1. CDR3 length equals 14 residues. Germline CDR1 is SNHLY and CDR2 is FYNNEI. After removal of 5 bases from V and 5 bases from J, the junction contained 7 bases not matched to a gene. Written as DNA, the CDR3 is TGTGCCAGCAGTACAGGGGGTCGGACGGAGACCCAGTACTTC. Translated, it gives CASSTGGRTETQYF.

In nucleotides, the CDR3 is TGTGCCACCAGTGACTCGGGACAGGGGGCGGATTCACCCCTCCACTTT. This translates into CATSDSGQGADSPLHF. V is TRBV24-1 and J is TRBJ1-6; 12 bases are a match to TRBD1. This CDR3 contains 16 residues. With V trimmed by 4 bases and J by 8 bases, 5 bases remained unmatched. From germline, CDR1 is KGHDR and CDR2 SFDVKD.

This sequence joins TRBV3-1 (or the pseudogene TRBV3-2) and TRBJ2-3; 9 bases fit TRBD1. CDR3 length: 15 residues. Germline values: CDR1 LGHDT, CDR2 YNNKEL (reference sequence). The junction had 10 bases not matched to a gene; V was cut back by 4 bases and J by 8 bases. The chain's CDR3 is CASSRADRGLCTQYF. For the CDR3, the DNA is TGTGCCAGCAGCCGGGCGGACAGGGGTTTATGTACGCAGTATTTT.

V is TRBV4-2 and J is TRBJ2-7; 9 bases align to TRBD2. Trimming cost V 4 bases and J 1 base; bases outside gene matches: 11. In germline, CDR1 is LGHNA, CDR2 YNFKEQ. The CDR3 length is 17 residues. CDR3 in amino acids: CASSRGLTREGSYEQYF. In nucleotides, the CDR3 is TGTGCCAGCAGCCGCGGACTGACGCGGGAGGGTTCCTACGAGCAGTACTTC.

This rearrangement joins TRBV18 to TRBJ1-4, with 8 bases fitting TRBD1. V trimming: 6 bases; J trimming: 1 base; junction bases outside the gene matches: 4. The CDR3 totals 15 residues. CDR1 and CDR2 (germline): KGHSH, LQKENI. CDR3 amino acids: CASSLGQGTNEKLFF. CDR3 bases: TGTGCCAGCTCCCTCGGACAGGGAACTAATGAAAAACTGTTTTTT.

This clone was recorded once. The rearrangement uses TRBV5-1 and TRBJ2-3, with a possible D match to TRBD1 (5 bases). The CDR3 spans 15 residues. V lost 3 bases and J 3 bases, leaving 14 bases between the germline ends. Looked up from germline, CDR1 is SGHRS and CDR2 is YFSETQ. In nucleotides, the CDR3 is TGCGCCAGCAGCTCCCGGACAAGTCGGACAGATACGCAGTATTTT. Its translation is CASSSRTSRTDTQYF.

J is TRBJ1-2 and V is TRBV28; D is ambiguous. CDR3 length: 11 residues. The V end was cut by 8 bases, the J end by 8 bases, with 12 bases between. Germline values: CDR1 MDHEN, CDR2 SYDVKM. CDR3 bases: TGTGCCAGCCGACATACGTTAGGCTACACCTTC. This encodes CASRHTLGYTF.

CDR3 sequence (DNA): TGTGCCAGCAGCCCGCAGGGTGATCAGCCCCAGCATTTT. It codes for CASSPQGDQPQHF. V is TRBV7-2 and J is TRBJ1-5; maybe TRBD1 (5 bases). The CDR3 sequence is 13 residues long. The germline V gene has CDR1 SGHTA and CDR2 FQGNSA. Trimming left V 5 bases short and J 5 bases short, with 10 bases between.

V usage is TRBV30 and J usage is TRBJ1-6, with D perhaps matching TRBD1 (6 bases). V lost 4 bases, J lost 14 bases, and 12 bases lay in between. Per germline, CDR1 GTSNPN and CDR2 SVGIG (reference sequence). The CDR3 contains 11 residues. CDR3 sequence (DNA): TGTGCCTGGACAGGGGATAGGGCCCTCCACTTT. It translates to CAWTGDRALHF. Together with reference TRBV30 and TRBJ1-6, the CDR3 gives the full variable domain: SQTIHQWPATLVQPVGSPLSLECTVEGTSNPNLYWYRQAAGRGLQLLFYSVGIGQISSEVPQNLSASRPQDRQFILSSKKLLLSDSGFYLCAWTGDRALHFGNGTRLTVT.

The genes are TRBV2 and TRBJ1-5; a possible D gene is TRBD1 (5 bases). V shed 4 bases and J shed 3 bases, with 13 bases lying between them. The CDR3 has 15 amino acids. Germline V gives CDR1 SNHLY, CDR2 FYNNEI. CDR3 coding DNA: TGTGCCAGCAGTGGCTCCAGGGCGAACAATCAGCCCCAGCATTTT. Its translation is CASSGSRANNQPQHF.

The count of this clone is one. The chain uses TRBV21-1 and TRBJ2-7; no check of the table's D call, TRBD1, against the DNA was made. TRBV21-1 corresponds to a pseudogene. The CDR3 length is 15 residues. CDR3 nucleotide sequence: TGTGCCAGCAGCCCTCGGACAGGGGGCAGGTACGAGCAGTACTTC. The encoded protein is CASSPRTGGRYEQYF.